This T cell receptor beta chain was profiled in a study of cytomegalovirus exposure and HLA in healthy donors (dated by TCRdb to about 2017). Turning to the overall study: An earlier analysis of 587 of the donors reported around 280 Gb of sequence data and approximately 120 million unique TCR beta sequences obtained from 180 million or so T cells. An early release that covered several hundred HLA-typed donors contained approximately 300 gigabases of sequencing data and approximately 85 million unique TCR sequences. The genetic ancestry cluster associated with self-reported Caucasian donors included roughly 84% of the approximately 400 genotyped donors. The study aimed to test whether signatures of past pathogen exposure could be identified by cataloging public T cell receptors. The study used immunosequencing to profile the T cell repertoires of about 670 subjects and linked those repertoires to cytomegalovirus serostatus. A separate validation cohort of over 95 different subjects was used in addition to the approximately 700-subject first cohort. The study combined high-throughput TCR immunosequencing, statistical association of individual TCRs with disease status, and machine learning to predict cytomegalovirus infection status. In a later analysis, previously published TCR beta repertoires from 550 to 700 donors were re-analyzed and high-resolution HLA genotyping was added so that TCR occurrence patterns could be studied. The later analysis used no new phenotypic data to find candidate immune exposures, relying instead on TCR beta sequences and their occurrence across donors. An earlier analysis of approximately 630 of the donors applied high-throughput TCR beta sequencing to assess whether each TCR beta V gene segment acted as functional or pseudogenic. Donor age, sex, ethnicity and CMV serostatus were compiled together with the repertoire data. In a later genetic analysis, genome-wide SNP genotypes for about three fifths of the 666 donors were used, and that subset was treated as a discovery cohort. All discovery cohort repertoires had been generated on a single sequencing platform. Both class I and class II loci were covered by HLA typing, at four-digit resolution. The number of donors typed differed by locus, with about 629-640 for A, B, C, DRB1 and DQB1, roughly 550 for DQA1, under 610 for DPA1, and around 460 for DPB1. Several DR-DQ haplotypes were handled as single units for association and clustering because linkage in the cohort was strong. Among about 370 genotyped donors of the cohort, an average of roughly 230,000 unique TCR beta nucleotide sequences was sequenced per donor, of which about 18% were non-productive.

For this clone: Its antigen is still unknown. No base quality values were provided; no much bigger clone lies one nucleotide off.

Broader findings and caveats from the paper: In a later analysis, HLA-associated TCR beta chains were found to be more clonally expanded and to have lower generation probabilities than equally common non-associated chains. An earlier analysis of around 540 of the donors showed that most TCR beta V segments appeared in productive rearrangements either about 87% or about 30% of the time, which broadly matched IMGT annotations. Compared with the roughly 700-donor mean, donors in an Asian-associated ancestry cluster had fewer N-insertions in productive TCRs, according to a later genetic analysis. A cluster of highly shared sequence variants was judged likely to represent a technical artifact of the sequencing pipeline. According to a later analysis, TCR association rates differed among HLA loci, with DRB1 alleles showing the most associated TCRs and HLA-C alleles showing the fewest. Cytomegalovirus status was reported to be diagnosed by the classifier with high specificity and sensitivity in both the original and validation cohorts. Linkage disequilibrium might explain the correlated functional status among segregating V segments, but an unknown experimental factor could not be excluded. In a later genetic analysis, a missense DCLRE1C variant was associated with V-gene and J-gene trimming of TCR beta chains, and the association was replicated in an independent cohort. The study gave a list of 150 to 200 TCR beta chains associated with cytomegalovirus. For the cohort, immune exposure information was limited to CMV serostatus. Because HLA typing was unavailable for some donors at each locus, only the typed subset was used in association tests. A further reported finding was that TCR beta sequences accurately predicted the HLA-A and HLA-B alleles for most subjects in the first cohort. In vitro tests confirmed that a few of the cytomegalovirus-associated TCR beta chains recognize cytomegalovirus antigens. Only TCR beta chains were sequenced in this cohort, and the absence of alpha or paired-chain data limited detectable features. Sequencing depth was assumed to be roughly uniform across donors in the presence/absence analyses, though that assumption may not hold. When HLA alleles, especially DR and DQ, strongly co-occurred, TCR associations were difficult to assign to individual alleles. Specific HLA alleles were associated with 16,951 TCR beta sequences at a false discovery rate of 0.05 in a later analysis. Several of the top co-occurrence clusters appeared to be linked to parvovirus B19, influenza, CMV and Epstein-Barr virus, according to a later analysis. It was suggested by the authors that the approach could potentially be generalized to other disease states and immunological phenotypes. Because counts were too low, 15 to 20 rarely observed V segments, including chromosome 9 orphons, were excluded from the earlier analysis of a few hundred of the donors. Across donors, most TCR sequences were observed very rarely, whereas some public TCRs were present in many individuals. In a later analysis, most CMV-associated TCR beta chains were found to appear HLA-restricted, with HLA associations seemingly driven largely by CMV exposure.

The library was prepared using the immunoSEQ multiplex PCR assay. A mixture of 60 forward primers for TCR Vbeta segments and 13 reverse primers for TCR Jbeta segments was used in the multiplex PCR. The CDR3 region of rearranged TCR beta genes was amplified from genomic DNA by a multiplex PCR assay. The Illumina HiSeq System was used to sequence the amplified TCR beta libraries as 87-base-pair reads. Per the authors' processing: Across the roughly 640 repertoires, a later analysis counted 78 million or so unique TCR beta chains, approximately 10 million of which were shared by at least two donors. A nearest-neighbor algorithm error-corrected the raw reads and collapsed the reads into unique sequences, merging closely related sequences to remove PCR and sequencing errors. V, D and J gene segments were assigned by aligning CDR3 sequences to IMGT reference sequences. For a sequence to be retained, a match of at least six nucleotides to both a V gene segment and a J gene segment was required. A rearrangement was called productive if the CDR3 had no stop codons and remained in frame with V and J, and every other rearrangement was called non-productive. Following IMGT convention, CDR3 was defined as the stretch from the second conserved V-encoded cysteine up to the conserved J-encoded phenylalanine. Sequences without an unambiguous match to a single V gene segment were excluded from the earlier analysis of 500 to 700 of the donors. An earlier analysis of 450 to 650 of the donors called V segments functional above 56.7% productive rearrangements and segregating when the between-donor standard deviation exceeded 5%. A statistical classification framework was built to diagnose cytomegalovirus status from the catalog of TCR beta chain sequences. A later analysis assigned V and J genes by comparing TCR nucleotide sequences with IMGT/GENE-DB human TR gene sequences. In a later analysis, CDR3 sequences and most-parsimonious VDJ recombination scenarios were assigned using the TCRdist pipeline. In a later analysis, every TCR beta chain was defined by the combination of its CDR3 amino acid sequence and its V-gene family, and reads without a unique V-gene family were dropped. A later analysis removed 600 or so highly shared, low-generation-probability nucleotide sequences to deal with suspected cross-contamination and a sequencing artifact. In a later analysis, a clonal expansion index was calculated for each public chain from normalized within-repertoire ranks of inferred template counts. In a later analysis, generation probabilities were computed using a VDJ recombination model fitted to out-of-frame rearrangements, and the results were checked against IGoR. A later analysis scored TCR-TCR, TCR-HLA and TCR-CMV co-occurrence with hypergeometric tests, applying a repertoire-size bias correction to TCR pairs. A later analysis estimated false discovery rates by permuting HLA or CMV assignments 20 times. A later analysis grouped co-occurring TCRs with DBSCAN, adding TCRdist sequence similarity when clustering within HLA-allele-positive subsets. Co-occurrence clustering excluded repertoires with fewer than 30,000 or more than 120,000 public chains, plus five with anomalous nucleotide sharing. In TCRdb, the immuneACCESS table is reduced to in-frame sequences with V and J assigned. These tables do not hold every clone; where another copy was compared, an unresolved V gene accounts for under half, and the others remain unexplained. Clonal size and the V and J genes are those of that table, whereas D and trimming came from the DNA. Here the sample has 40,000 or so clones; roughly 69% occur a single time. Less than 3.5% of the sample goes to the ten largest clones.

The cohort was made up of 650 to 700 healthy bone marrow donors. At the time of sampling, every cohort member was nominally healthy, though immune exposures that went unrecorded were likely present. The donor was CMV seronegative and was included in the group of 352 seronegative cohort members. Every donor gave a peripheral blood sample, and the peripheral blood mononuclear cells from that sample were used for TCR beta sequencing. Genomic DNA was extracted from the blood cell samples with the Qiagen DNeasy Blood Extraction Kit. Sequenced material: PBMCs. The source of this sequence is a woman aged 25 to 39 in good health and CMV-seronegative.

The nucleotide sequence reads TGTGCCTGGCATGGGACAGGGGAATCACCCCTCCACTTT. This encodes CAWHGTGESPLHF. This sequence uses TRBV30 and TRBJ1-6; 10 nucleotides in the junction match TRBD1. The CDR1 and CDR2 encoded by the germline V gene (reference sequence) are GTSNPN and SVGIG. The CDR3 goes from the cysteine to the phenylalanine over 13 residues. CDR3 DNA only is kept here, 39 bases in frame from base 1. Compared with germline, V lacks 5 bases and J lacks 10 bases; bases without a gene match: 5.